This T cell receptor (beta chain) was sequenced in a study of shared clonotypes between healthy human individuals. TCRdb's table, derived via immunoSEQ multiplex PCR, lists solely in-frame clones and lacks some. The table lists approximately 720,000 clones, roughly nine tenths of them singletons, with more than 20% in the top ten. General study findings and limits: The diversity represented, both genetic and in exposure history, was limited by few donors. Non-shared clonotypes displayed generation probabilities falling below those of clonotypes present in all four donors. Sharing across four donors was highest in naive CD4 (approximately 5%) and lowest in memory CD8 (roughly 0.4%).

CD8 cells classed as naive were CD45RO-negative and positively selected for CCR7, excluding terminally differentiated effector memory CD45RA+ cells. Trimming cost V 4 bases and J 7 bases, with 8 bases left between them. Germline V lookup: CDR1 SQVTM, CDR2 ANQGSEA. The CDR3 is made up of 10 amino acids. As concerns this clone: Antigen: not known.

What was sequenced was naive CD8+ T cells sorted from blood. The receptor comes from a man aged 30 to 45 in good health. This chain links TRBV29-1 with TRBJ2-7; TRBD1 or TRBD2 may be the D gene (6 bases each). The chain's CDR3 is CSVGGGEQYF. The CDR3 DNA reads as TGCAGCGTTGGAGGGGGGGAGCAGTACTTC.